These 10 T cell receptor beta chains share one sample of origin, sequenced in a study of blood T cell repertoires in COVID-19. Measured with immunoSEQ multiplex PCR; TCRdb has only the in-frame clones, and not every one. The sample records more than 55,000 clones, 60% to 80% being singletons. The sequencing input was peripheral blood. The receptor source for this set is a man aged 55 to 70 with acute or convalescent COVID-19.

The chain recombines TRBV27 with TRBJ2-7, with 9 bases lining up with TRBD1. The germline V gene encodes CDR1 MNHEY and CDR2 SMNVEV (reference sequence). V lost 6 bases, J lost 2 bases, and 2 bases stayed unmatched. This CDR3 region has 13 residues. CDR3 sequence: CASRQGATYEQYF. CDR3 nucleotides: TGTGCCAGCAGACAGGGGGCTACCTACGAGCAGTACTTC.

This chain joins TRBV19 and TRBJ1-6; D possibly corresponds to TRBD1 (5 bases). Germline CDR1 LNHDA, CDR2 SQIVND (reference sequence). The CDR3 covers 16 residues. V was pared by 6 bases and J by 1 base, with 13 bases between. The CDR3 is CASSMGTWSYNSPLHF. For the CDR3, the DNA is TGTGCCAGTAGCATGGGGACTTGGTCCTATAATTCACCCCTCCACTTT.

This clone has only a few counts. The V gene is TRBV18, the J gene TRBJ1-1, with 7 positions matching TRBD1. Germline trimming cut 1 base from V and 1 base from J; bases unmatched to any gene: 9. Germline values: CDR1 KGHSH, CDR2 LQKENI. The CDR3 is made up of 17 amino acids. CDR3 sequence reads: CASSPRGAGGRNTEAFF. In nucleotides, the CDR3 is TGTGCCAGCTCACCACGCGGAGCAGGGGGGAGGAACACTGAAGCTTTCTTT.

The chain recombines TRBV18 with TRBJ1-1; TRBD1 agrees at 9 bases. V gave up 6 bases and J gave up 5 bases; unmatched junction bases: 7. The CDR3 consists of 14 residues. Germline values: CDR1 KGHSH, CDR2 LQKENI. The CDR3 sequence is CASSGGQGGTEAFF. Written as DNA, the CDR3 is TGTGCCAGCTCCGGGGGACAGGGCGGGACTGAAGCTTTCTTT.

DNA for the CDR3: TGTGCCAGCTCACCAACGCTGGAGGGAGGCTACACCTTC. Protein sequence: CASSPTLEGGYTF. The genes are TRBV18 and TRBJ1-2, with no clear D. Germline V CDR1 and CDR2: KGHSH, LQKENI. Trimming removed 2 bases at V and 8 bases at J, with 12 bases between. CDR3 size: 13 residues.

J is TRBJ2-5 and V is TRBV7-8; a weak D match, TRBD1 (5 bases). Germline V gene sequence: CDR1 SGHVS, CDR2 FQNEAQ. V was cut by 1 base and J by 3 bases, with 21 bases left in between. This CDR3 has 18 residues. The CDR3 region is CASSLVRSPRTPKETQYF. The CDR3 nucleotides read TGTGCCAGCAGCTTAGTACGGTCACCGAGGACACCGAAAGAGACCCAGTACTTC. Full variable domain (outside the CDR3, taken from reference TRBV7-8 and TRBJ2-5): GAGVSQSPRYKVAKRGQDVALRCDPISGHVSLFWYQQALGQGPEFLTYFQNEAQLDKSGLPSDRFFAERPEGSVSTLKIQRTQQEDSAVYLCASSLVRSPRTPKETQYFGPGTRLLVL.

V and J are TRBV7-9 and TRBJ1-6, with 9 bases matching TRBD1. Germline V gives CDR1 SEHNR, CDR2 FQNEAQ (reference sequence). This CDR3 is 15 amino acids long. Unmatched junction bases numbered 1, after V lost 0 bases and J lost 7 bases. This CDR3 reads CASSLAGTGNSPLHF. The CDR3 nucleotides read TGTGCCAGCAGCTTAGCAGGGACAGGGAATTCACCCCTCCACTTT.

This clone showed up just a few times. V gene TRBV4-1 combines with J gene TRBJ2-7; TRBD1 matches at 11 bases. The CDR3 is 18 amino acids. Germline values: CDR1 MGHRA, CDR2 YSYEKL. The ends lost 0 bases at V and 2 bases at J; junction bases unmatched: 9. The CDR3 bases are TGCGCCAGCAGCCAAGATTTAGGGGACAGGGGGTGGGCCTACGAGCAGTACTTC. It encodes CASSQDLGDRGWAYEQYF.

The V gene is TRBV7-3, the J gene TRBJ1-1; TRBD1 is a possible D gene (6 bases). Between the trimmed V and J ends, which lost 5 bases and 5 bases, there was a span of 21 bases. The CDR3 length is 16 residues. CDR1 SGHTA and CDR2 FQGTGA come from the germline V gene. The CDR3 DNA reads TGTGCCAGCAGCCAAGACCCAACAGGGATAAGGACTGAAGCTTTCTTT. This encodes CASSQDPTGIRTEAFF.

The chain recombines TRBV7-3 with TRBJ2-2; TRBD2 might be the D (6 bases). The CDR3 runs to 15 residues. CDR1 and CDR2 from the germline V gene are SGHTA and FQGTGA. V was clipped by 8 bases and J by 3 bases, with 16 bases between them. Written as DNA, the CDR3 is TGTGCCAGCTCACCGGGCGGGGAGCACACCGGGGAGCTGTTTTTT. Translated: CASSPGGEHTGELFF.